One sample yielded the 21 T cell receptor beta chains listed below, sequenced in a study of vaccination effects on CD4 cells after COVID-19. The antigens for these receptors are not known. Sequencing used immunoSEQ multiplex PCR; TCRdb keeps in-frame clones, though not all of them. The sample gives tens of thousands of clones, approximately 78% of which show up once; 15% to 20% is in the top ten. Antigen-specific CD4+ T cells were first expanded with viral peptide pools by the ViraFEST assay and only then sequenced. Subsequent to roughly 9 days of culture, CD4+ T cells were isolated. SARS-CoV-2 infection was confirmed by PCR in the person between March and December 2020. Sequenced material: CD4+ T cells from PBMCs cultured with HCoV-NL63 spike peptides, taken before COVID-19 vaccination. The receptor set was obtained from a human donor who had a prior SARS-CoV-2 infection.

The genes are TRBV14 and TRBJ1-2; TRBD1 matches at 9 bases. The CDR3 sequence is 17 residues long. V shed 0 bases and J 7 bases; nucleotides not matched to a gene: 12. Germline V gene sequence: CDR1 SGHDN, CDR2 FVKESK. CDR3 sequence (DNA): TGTGCCAGCAGCCAAGATACCGGGACAGGGCGGACGGGTGGCTACACCTTC. Translation gives CASSQDTGTGRTGGYTF.

The chain employs TRBV18 and TRBJ2-2; perhaps TRBD2 as D (6 bases). The V gene lost 2 bases and the J gene lost 1 base, with 8 bases spanning the gap. The CDR3 runs 15 residues. CDR1 is KGHSH and CDR2 is LQKENI in the germline V gene. The CDR3: CASSPSGGNTGELFF. The CDR3 nucleotides read TGTGCCAGCTCACCATCCGGGGGGAACACCGGGGAGCTGTTTTTT.

The V gene is TRBV7-9, the J gene TRBJ2-2; TRBD1 agrees at 9 bases. This CDR3 is 15 amino acids long. Per germline, CDR1 SEHNR and CDR2 FQNEAQ (reference sequence). The V segment lost 5 bases and the J segment 7 bases; nucleotides outside the gene matches: 8. The CDR3 region is CASSPGTGRNGELFF. The CDR3 DNA follows: TGTGCCAGCAGCCCCGGGACAGGGCGCAACGGGGAGCTGTTTTTT. The entire variable domain, with the rest obtained from reference TRBV7-9 and TRBJ2-2, is as follows: DTGVSQNPRHKITKRGQNVTFRCDPISEHNRLYWYRQTLGQGPEFLTYFQNEAQLEKSRLLSDRFSAERPKGSFSTLEIQRTEQGDSAMYLCASSPGTGRNGELFFGEGSRLTVL.

The chain is built from TRBV30 and TRBJ1-1; no reliable D call. The CDR3 contains 13 residues. V lost 1 base and J 0 bases, leaving 6 bases between the germline ends. Germline values: CDR1 GTSNPN, CDR2 SVGIG (reference sequence). The chain's CDR3 is CAWSELMNTEAFF. CDR3 bases: TGTGCCTGGAGTGAGCTAATGAACACTGAAGCTTTCTTT.

The chain employs TRBV7-2 and TRBJ2-1; TRBD1 matches at 11 bases. Germline lookup yields CDR1 SGHTA and CDR2 FQGNSA. The CDR3 has 15 residues. Unmatched junction bases numbered 10, after V lost 5 bases and J lost 10 bases. DNA for the CDR3: TGTGCCAGCAGCCGGATGGACAGGGGGCTTTGGGAGCAGTTCTTC. Amino acid sequence: CASSRMDRGLWEQFF.

The chain uses TRBV3-1 (or the pseudogene TRBV3-2) and TRBJ2-1, with TRBD1 matching 10 bases. The CDR3 consists of 14 residues. The germline V gene encodes CDR1 LGHDT and CDR2 YNNKEL (reference sequence). The ends lost 3 bases at V and 8 bases at J; junction bases unmatched: 4. CDR3 sequence (DNA): TGTGCCAGCAGCCAGAGACAGGGGGCCGATGAGCAGTTCTTC. This translates into CASSQRQGADEQFF.

This clone was recorded once. This rearrangement joins TRBV6-6 to TRBJ2-7; D gene unclear. This CDR3 is built from 14 residues. Germline V gene sequence: CDR1 MNHNY, CDR2 SVGAGI (reference sequence). The V and J ends lost 4 bases and 1 base respectively, with 11 bases between them. Here the CDR3 DNA reads TGTGCCAGCAGTTGGAACGTGGGATCCTACGAGCAGTACTTC. This sequence encodes CASSWNVGSYEQYF.

V gene TRBV19 combines with J gene TRBJ2-1; D unresolved. The CDR3 is made up of 13 amino acids. Germline lookup yields CDR1 LNHDA and CDR2 SQIVND (reference sequence). Deletions cut 8 bases from V and 0 bases from J, with 8 bases between. Here the CDR3 reads CASGPNSYNEQFF. DNA of the CDR3: TGTGCCAGTGGGCCCAACTCCTACAATGAGCAGTTCTTC.

In its sample, this clone was seen a few times. The V gene is TRBV10-3, the J gene TRBJ1-2; 11 nucleotides line up with TRBD1. CDR3 length: 18 amino acids. The V segment lost 5 bases and the J segment 0 bases; nucleotides outside the gene matches: 11. In germline, CDR1 is ENHRY, CDR2 SYGVKD. CDR3 region: CAISSRPGTGGSNYGYTF. Written as DNA, the CDR3 is TGTGCCATCAGTAGCCGGCCGGGGACAGGGGGTTCTAACTATGGCTACACCTTC.

This clone was counted a few times. V usage is TRBV10-1 and J usage is TRBJ1-6; TRBD1 aligns across 9 bases. The germline CDR1 and CDR2 sequences are WNHNN and SYGVQD (reference sequence). The CDR3 sequence is 16 residues long. V lost 8 bases to trimming and J lost 0 bases; unmatched junction nucleotides: 5. CDR3 sequence (DNA): TGCGCCAGCGGGGACAGGGCGAGCTCCTATAATTCACCCCTCCACTTT. It specifies CASGDRASSYNSPLHF.

The chain uses TRBV15 and TRBJ2-1; D unresolved. The CDR3 covers 16 residues. From germline, CDR1 is LNHNV and CDR2 YYDKDF (reference sequence). V lost 0 bases, J lost 4 bases, and 13 bases lay in between. CDR3 bases: TGTGCCACCAGCAGAGACCCGCAGCCCCAATACAATGAGCAGTTCTTC. Its protein is CATSRDPQPQYNEQFF.

The chain joins TRBV18 to TRBJ1-3; D call uncertain. CDR3 length: 16 amino acids. The V end lost 0 bases, the J end lost 0 bases, and 9 bases lay between the germline ends. Germline loops: CDR1 KGHSH, CDR2 LQKENI. For the CDR3, the DNA is TGTGCCAGCTCACCACCGTCGCCGTTCTCTGGAAACACCATATATTTT. This encodes CASSPPSPFSGNTIYF.

The chain carries TRBV6-5 and TRBJ1-2; D is undetermined. V lost 6 bases, J lost 0 bases, and 14 bases lay in between. Germline assignment: CDR1 MNHEY and CDR2 SVGAGI. CDR3 size: 15 residues. Here the CDR3 reads CASRTGGNSNYGYTF. The CDR3 DNA sequence: TGTGCCAGCAGGACTGGCGGAAATTCTAACTATGGCTACACCTTC.

DNA of the CDR3: TGTGCCAGCAGCTTAGGCTTGGTGGACAGCCTTGCAACTAATGAAAAACTGTTTTTT. It translates to CASSLGLVDSLATNEKLFF. J is TRBJ1-4 and V is TRBV13; TRBD1 is a possible D gene (6 bases). Trimming took 0 bases from V and 0 from J, leaving 17 bases between them. Per germline, CDR1 PRHDT and CDR2 FYEKMQ (reference sequence). The CDR3 runs 19 residues.

The V call is TRBV6-1, the J call TRBJ2-2; 7 bases agree with TRBD1. With 3 bases clipped from V and 5 bases from J, the junction kept 9 bases outside the gene matches. CDR3 length: 16 amino acids. Germline-derived CDR1 and CDR2 are MNHNS and SASEGT. The CDR3 spells CASSDPPRQGTGELFF. The CDR3 nucleotides read TGTGCCAGCAGTGATCCCCCCCGACAGGGAACCGGGGAGCTGTTTTTT.

This chain connects TRBV30 to TRBJ1-2; D gene ambiguous. There are 14 residues in the CDR3. Between the trimmed V and J ends, which lost 4 bases and 1 base, there was a span of 13 bases. Germline V gene lookup returns CDR1 GTSNPN and CDR2 SVGIG (reference sequence). The CDR3: CAWMGSRDNYGYTF. CDR3 bases: TGTGCCTGGATGGGATCTCGGGATAACTATGGCTACACCTTC.

The chain employs TRBV11-3 and TRBJ1-3; D unresolved. This CDR3 contains 15 residues. The V and J ends lost 4 bases and 4 bases respectively, with 14 bases between them. Germline CDR1 SGHNT, CDR2 YENEEA. The chain's CDR3 is CASSSWTDEGNTIYF. The DNA of the CDR3 is TGTGCCAGCAGCTCCTGGACGGACGAGGGAAACACCATATATTTT.

V is TRBV5-1 and J is TRBJ2-7, with 7 bases that match TRBD1. The CDR3 runs to 15 residues. With V trimmed by 1 base and J by 0 bases, 4 bases remained unmatched. The V gene's germline CDR1 is SGHRS and CDR2 YFSETQ. The CDR3 sequence: CASSLTGDPSYEQYF. The CDR3 region has the DNA TGCGCCAGCAGCTTGACAGGGGACCCCTCCTACGAGCAGTACTTC.

The V and J genes are TRBV2 and TRBJ2-7, with 8 positions matching TRBD2. The V gene's germline CDR1 is SNHLY and CDR2 FYNNEI. The V segment lost 0 bases and the J segment 5 bases; nucleotides outside the gene matches: 6. This CDR3 comprises 15 residues. The CDR3 nucleotides are TGTGCCAGCAGTGAAGCCCCCGGGACTAGTAACGAGCAGTACTTC. This gives the protein CASSEAPGTSNEQYF.

The J gene is TRBJ1-6, the V gene TRBV28, with D unclear. CDR1 and CDR2 (germline): MDHEN, SYDVKM. This CDR3 comprises 13 residues. V lost 5 bases and J 7 bases, leaving 9 bases between the germline ends. CDR3 amino acids: CASSPPLNSPLHF. CDR3 nucleotides: TGTGCCAGCAGTCCTCCCTTAAATTCACCCCTCCACTTT.

This sequence joins TRBV6-5 and TRBJ2-7, with 9 bases aligning to TRBD2. V shed 3 bases and J 5 bases; nucleotides not matched to a gene: 8. Germline V gene data show CDR1 as MNHEY and CDR2 as SVGAGI. CDR3 length: 15 amino acids. The CDR3 here is CASSYWREGRNEQYF. The DNA of the CDR3 is TGTGCCAGCAGTTATTGGCGGGAGGGACGGAACGAGCAGTACTTC.